Listed below are T cell receptor beta chains from one sample, sequenced in a study of blood T cells in healthy people across ages. One entry per CDR3 protein, called by TCRdb with MiXCR from the 5' RACE reads. The table records 780,000 or so distinct CDR3 sequences, around 50% of them present only once. Sequencing was performed on blood. The source of these receptors is a man aged 40-55 years in good health. The CDR3 runs from the conserved cysteine through the conserved F or W. D genes are given only for firm matches. Clone size is not always given. Where it is, it says once, few, many or a class for expanded clones.

j_gene,v_gene,d_gene,abundance,CDR3aa,CDR3nt
TRBJ2-7,TRBV20-1,TRBD1,-,CSAVRGTLSYEQYF,TGCAGTGCGGTCAGGGGGACCCTCTCCTACGAGCAGTACTTC
TRBJ2-2,TRBV20-1,TRBD1,-,CSAPTGGFRNTGELFF,TGCAGTGCCCCGACAGGGGGGTTCCGGAACACCGGGGAGCTGTTTTTT
TRBJ2-5,TRBV24-1,-,-,CATSDSGPGQETQYF,TGTGCCACCAGTGATTCGGGGCCAGGTCAAGAGACCCAGTACTTC
TRBJ2-7,TRBV29-1,-,-,CSVVGGSLYEQYF,TGCAGCGTTGTGGGGGGCAGCCTCTACGAGCAGTACTTC
TRBJ1-1,TRBV7-9,-,few,CASSPTGANTEAFF,TGTGCCAGCAGCCCCACGGGCGCGAACACTGAAGCTTTCTTT
TRBJ2-7,TRBV4-2,TRBD2,-,CASSQDTSGRTYEQYF,TGTGCCAGCAGCCAAGATACTAGCGGGAGGACCTACGAGCAGTACTTC
TRBJ2-3,TRBV20-1,TRBD1,-,CSATSPTGNTDTQYF,TGCAGTGCCACATCGCCGACAGGGAACACAGATACGCAGTATTTT
TRBJ2-6,TRBV15,-,-,CATSRPRGTGANVLTF,TGTGCCACCAGCAGACCCCGGGGGACGGGGGCCAACGTCCTGACTTTC
TRBJ2-1,TRBV20-1,TRBD2,-,CSATLAGRYEQFF,TGCAGTGCCACGCTAGCGGGAAGGTATGAGCAGTTCTTC
TRBJ1-2,TRBV6-1,TRBD1,-,CASSRIGQGEANYGYTF,TGTGCCAGCAGCCGAATTGGACAGGGAGAAGCTAACTATGGCTACACCTTC
TRBJ2-5,TRBV6-5,-,few,CASSNGGEQYF,TGTGCCAGCAGTAACGGTGGGGAGCAGTACTTC
TRBJ2-3,TRBV7-2,TRBD2,-,CASSFLPGGRGQYTDTQYF,TGTGCCAGCAGCTTCTTACCGGGGGGGCGGGGGCAATACACAGATACGCAGTATTTT
TRBJ2-3,TRBV27,-,few,CASSDRPRDTQYF,TGTGCCAGCAGTGACAGGCCCAGGGATACGCAGTATTTT
TRBJ1-6,TRBV25-1,TRBD1,-,CASSERTGGNSPLHF,TGTGCCAGCAGTGAAAGGACAGGAGGTAATTCACCCCTCCACTTT
TRBJ1-2,TRBV24-1,TRBD1,few,CATSGEDRGGGYTF,TGTGCCACCAGTGGAGAGGACAGGGGTGGCGGCTACACCTTC
TRBJ2-5,TRBV9,-,few,CASSISSAGETQYF,TGTGCCAGCAGCATATCGTCCGCGGGGGAGACCCAGTACTTC
TRBJ1-1,TRBV27,-,-,CASSLWAETEAFF,TGTGCCAGCAGTTTATGGGCGGAAACTGAAGCTTTCTTT
TRBJ2-7,TRBV13,TRBD1,few,CASSSGTAVYEQYF,TGTGCCAGCAGCTCCGGGACAGCGGTCTACGAGCAGTACTTC
TRBJ2-5,TRBV9,-,-,CASSGIPGETQYF,TGTGCCAGCAGCGGAATTCCTGGAGAGACCCAGTACTTC
TRBJ2-7,TRBV10-3,TRBD2,few,CAIEGLAIYEQYF,TGTGCCATCGAGGGACTAGCGATATACGAGCAGTACTTC
TRBJ2-7,TRBV7-9,TRBD1,few,CASSSWTGRSYEQYF,TGTGCCAGCAGCTCCTGGACAGGGCGATCCTACGAGCAGTACTTC
TRBJ1-1,TRBV25-1,TRBD1,-,CASERQGLTEAFF,TGTGCCAGTGAGAGACAGGGACTGACTGAAGCTTTCTTT
TRBJ1-2,TRBV6-6,-,-,CASSRDINGYTF,TGTGCCAGCAGTAGAGACATCAATGGCTACACCTTC
TRBJ2-5,TRBV20-1,TRBD2,-,CSAIGLGQETQYF,TGCAGTGCTATAGGACTAGGTCAAGAGACCCAGTACTTC
TRBJ2-5,TRBV5-1,-,-,CASSSMGGETQYF,TGCGCCAGCAGCTCAATGGGGGGAGAGACCCAGTACTTC
TRBJ2-1,TRBV7-2,TRBD1,many,CASSSLGWDRGIYNEQFF,TGTGCCAGCAGCTCATTGGGGTGGGACAGGGGAATTTACAATGAGCAGTTCTTC
TRBJ2-7,TRBV15,TRBD1,-,CATSQGAGNEQYF,TGTGCCACCAGCCAGGGGGCGGGCAACGAGCAGTACTTC
TRBJ2-3,TRBV29-1,-,once,CSVDGLYRGFRYF,TGCAGCGTTGACGGTCTATATCGGGGCTTTCGGTATTTT
TRBJ2-1,TRBV10-3,TRBD2,-,CAISESIAGEPYDEQFF,TGTGCCATCAGTGAGTCGATAGCGGGAGAACCCTACGATGAGCAGTTCTTC
TRBJ2-7,TRBV6-2/TRBV6-3,TRBD2,-,CASSITSGVLYEQYF,TGTGCCAGCAGTATCACTAGCGGAGTCTTATACGAGCAGTACTTC
TRBJ2-1,TRBV10-3,TRBD2,-,CAIRWASGRAGSYNEQFF,TGTGCCATCAGATGGGCTAGCGGGAGGGCCGGGTCCTACAATGAGCAGTTCTTC
TRBJ2-7,TRBV7-9,-,-,CASSPLQGRVGEQYF,TGTGCCAGCAGCCCCTTGCAGGGAAGAGTCGGCGAGCAGTACTTC
TRBJ2-1,TRBV6-5,TRBD2,few,CASTAGVNEQFF,TGTGCCAGCACCGCGGGGGTCAATGAGCAGTTCTTC
TRBJ2-3,TRBV5-5,TRBD2,-,CASSIGLAGGVTDTQYF,TGTGCCAGCAGCATCGGACTAGCGGGAGGGGTGACAGATACGCAGTATTTT
TRBJ1-1,TRBV7-2,-,-,CASSSPSSVAFF,TGTGCCAGCAGCTCCCCGAGCAGCGTAGCTTTCTTT
TRBJ1-1,TRBV25-1,-,-,CATKDTEAFF,TGTGCCACCAAGGACACTGAAGCTTTCTTT
TRBJ1-1,TRBV2,-,-,CASRQMSGGETEAFF,TGTGCCAGCCGACAAATGAGTGGGGGCGAGACTGAAGCTTTCTTT
TRBJ2-7,TRBV6-1,-,-,CASSASPYEQYF,TGTGCCAGCAGTGCCAGTCCCTACGAGCAGTACTTC
TRBJ2-7,TRBV20-1,-,few,CSVPNEQYF,TGCAGTGTTCCGAATGAGCAGTACTTC
TRBJ2-5,TRBV6-5,-,-,CASSRGEAVQETQYF,TGTGCCAGCAGCCGGGGAGAGGCGGTCCAAGAGACCCAGTACTTC
TRBJ1-5,TRBV20-1,-,-,CSARDSRVYNQPQHF,TGCAGTGCTAGAGATTCCAGGGTCTACAATCAGCCCCAGCATTTT
TRBJ1-6,TRBV20-1,TRBD1,-,CSPYRDRAHESGSPLHF,TGCAGTCCGTACCGGGACAGGGCTCACGAGAGTGGTTCACCCCTCCACTTT
TRBJ2-1,TRBV3-1,-,-,CASSPGGGTYNEQFF,TGTGCCAGCAGCCCAGGTGGGGGCACCTACAATGAGCAGTTCTTC
TRBJ1-2,TRBV29-1,-,few,CSAPTGPGASYGYTF,TGCAGCGCTCCTACCGGGCCAGGGGCCAGCTATGGCTACACCTTC
TRBJ2-1,TRBV7-2,-,-,CASSLLFGVGFF,TGTGCCAGCAGCTTACTTTTCGGGGTAGGGTTCTTC
TRBJ1-2,TRBV29-1,-,-,CSVDGRLNGYTF,TGCAGCGTTGATGGCAGGTTGAATGGCTACACCTTC
TRBJ2-7,TRBV6-6,-,-,CASSYTPWVSEQYF,TGTGCCAGCAGTTACACCCCTTGGGTCAGCGAGCAGTACTTC
TRBJ2-7,TRBV15,-,-,CATSRGGTDEQYF,TGTGCCACCAGCAGAGGAGGAACAGACGAGCAGTACTTC
TRBJ2-1,TRBV7-9,TRBD2,-,CASSRGGGLAGVGNEQFF,TGTGCCAGCAGTCGAGGGGGTGGGCTAGCGGGAGTCGGTAATGAGCAGTTCTTC
TRBJ2-5,TRBV11-2,-,few,CASSFIFSRQETQYF,TGTGCCAGCAGCTTTATCTTTAGTAGGCAAGAGACCCAGTACTTC
TRBJ2-5,TRBV21-1,-,-,CASSKKKQGETQYF,TGTGCCAGCAGCAAAAAAAAACAGGGAGAGACCCAGTACTTC
TRBJ2-7,TRBV20-1,-,few,CSAPAQQDAYEQYF,TGCAGTGCTCCCGCCCAGCAGGACGCCTACGAGCAGTACTTC
TRBJ2-7,TRBV7-9,-,-,CASSPGLGNEQYF,TGTGCCAGCAGCCCAGGGTTAGGGAACGAGCAGTACTTC
TRBJ2-3,TRBV4-1,-,-,CASSQRPGSGTSTDTQYF,TGCGCCAGCAGCCAACGGCCTGGTAGCGGAACTAGCACAGATACGCAGTATTTT